Listed below are T cell receptor beta chains from one sample, sequenced in a study of vaccination effects on CD4 cells after COVID-19. Their cognate antigens are unknown. Sequenced by immunoSEQ multiplex PCR; TCRdb stores in-frame clones only, minus some. Of over 65,000 clones in the sample, 75% to 80% were seen once. Material: CD4+ T cells from PBMCs cultured without peptide, obtained before COVID-19 vaccination. These TCRs come from a human donor who received a COVID-19 vaccine. Each CDR3 is given with its conserved first and last residue. The D gene is left open where the match is weak. The listing skips clone size in some rows; elsewhere it reads once, few, many or a size class.

v_call	j_call	d_call	clone_size	cdr3_nt	cdr3_aa
TRBV7-3	TRBJ2-5	TRBD1	NA	TGTGCCAGCAGCTTAAATGAGGACAGGGGACAGACCCAGTACTTC	CASSLNEDRGQTQYF
TRBV2	TRBJ2-5	NA	NA	TGTGCCGGCGGAGGGGGCCGAGAGACCCAGTACTTC	CAGGGGRETQYF
TRBV5-1	TRBJ1-3	NA	few	TGCGCCAGCAGCTTAGGGGGAACTGGAAACACCATATATTTT	CASSLGGTGNTIYF
TRBV6-5	TRBJ2-1	NA	NA	TGTGCCAGCAGTTACACGACCTACAATGAGCAGTTCTTC	CASSYTTYNEQFF
TRBV5-1	TRBJ2-2	TRBD1	NA	TGCGCCAGCAGCTCAAGACAGGGGGTAGACGGGGAGCTGTTTTTT	CASSSRQGVDGELFF
TRBV19	TRBJ1-4	NA	NA	TGTGCCAGTAGTACCGGGACTTCAACTAATGAAAAACTGTTTTTT	CASSTGTSTNEKLFF
TRBV27	TRBJ2-6	NA	NA	TGTGCCAGCACCGACTGGGGTTCTGGGGCCAACGTCCTGACTTTC	CASTDWGSGANVLTF
TRBV5-6	TRBJ1-1	TRBD1	NA	TGTGCCAGCAGCGGCAGGGGGAAAGGGAACACTGAAGCTTTCTTT	CASSGRGKGNTEAFF
TRBV6-2/TRBV6-3	TRBJ1-3	NA	NA	TGTGCCAGCAGTTACACCCCGGGAGCCTTCCTTCAGGACTCTGGAAACACCATATATTTT	CASSYTPGAFLQDSGNTIYF
TRBV6-2/TRBV6-3	TRBJ2-1	NA	few	TGTGCCAGCAGTTACTCGGACAGCCTCAATGAGCAGTTCTTC	CASSYSDSLNEQFF
TRBV19	TRBJ1-2	NA	NA	TGTGCCAGTAGTATATTGCCAGAAGCGGGCTACACCTTC	CASSILPEAGYTF
TRBV7-8	TRBJ2-2	NA	few	TGTGCCAGCAGCCCGTGGACAGAGAACACCGGGGAGCTGTTTTTT	CASSPWTENTGELFF
TRBV6-1	TRBJ2-1	TRBD1	NA	TGTGCCAGCAGTGATGGGACAGGGGGTAATGATGAGCAGTTCTTC	CASSDGTGGNDEQFF
TRBV6-1	TRBJ1-1	NA	once	TGTGCCAGCAGGAAGAGTGACATTCCGGGAACTGAAGCTTTCTTT	CASRKSDIPGTEAFF
TRBV19	TRBJ1-5	TRBD1	once	TGTGCCAGTAGAACCGACAGGGTGGCCTCTAGCAATCAGCCCCAGCATTTT	CASRTDRVASSNQPQHF
TRBV19	TRBJ1-2	TRBD1	NA	TGTGCCAGTACTTTGGGACAGCCATCCTATGGCTACACCTTC	CASTLGQPSYGYTF
TRBV5-1	TRBJ1-1	TRBD1	NA	TGCGCCAGCACCGACAGGGGTAACACTGAAGCTTTCTTT	CASTDRGNTEAFF
TRBV6-6	TRBJ2-5	TRBD1	NA	TGTGCCAGCAGTTACGCAGACAGGGGACAAGAGACCCAGTACTTC	CASSYADRGQETQYF
TRBV5-6	TRBJ2-6	NA	NA	TGTGCCAGCAGCCTATTTGGTTCTGGGGCCAACGTCCTGACTTTC	CASSLFGSGANVLTF
TRBV20-1	TRBJ1-1	NA	once	TGCAGTGCGTCCAGCGCTTTCTTT	CSASSAFF
TRBV3-1/TRBV3-2	TRBJ1-6	NA	few	TGTGCCAGCAGTAATAGCGGTAATTCACCCCTCCACTTT	CASSNSGNSPLHF
TRBV27	TRBJ2-1	TRBD2	NA	TGTGCCAGCAGTTTAGTGGGGGGGAATGAGCAGTTCTTC	CASSLVGGNEQFF
TRBV18	TRBJ1-4	TRBD1	NA	TGTGCCAGCTCACGAGACGCGGGACAGGGCTCTGAAAAACTGTTTTTT	CASSRDAGQGSEKLFF
TRBV9	TRBJ1-6	TRBD1	NA	TGTGCCAGCAGCGTAGGGGGACAGTACAATTCACCCCTCCACTTT	CASSVGGQYNSPLHF
TRBV6-2/TRBV6-3	TRBJ1-6	NA	NA	TGTGCCAGCAGTTCAGGCCGGGACGGGGGTGGATCACCCCTCCACTTT	CASSSGRDGGGSPLHF
TRBV5-1	TRBJ1-4	NA	few	TGCGCCAGCAGCGGGGGGGCGCATGCGGGCGAAAAACTGTTTTTT	CASSGGAHAGEKLFF
TRBV6-5	TRBJ1-5	NA	NA	TGTGCCAGCAGCCCCGCCCCCGGCAATCAGCCCCAGCATTTT	CASSPAPGNQPQHF
TRBV4-1	TRBJ2-5	TRBD2	NA	TGCGCCAGCAGCCAAAGGAGACTAGCGGGGGGCCACCCGGGGTCAGAGGGCGAGACCCAGTACTTC	CASSQRRLAGGHPGSEGETQYF
TRBV5-5	TRBJ1-2	NA	NA	TGTGCCAGCAGCTTGGGAGTAGGCGCCTGGGGCTATGGCTACACCTTC	CASSLGVGAWGYGYTF
TRBV5-4	TRBJ2-5	NA	NA	TGTGCCAGCAGCCCCCCACCTGGGGGGCGTGAGACCCAGTACTTC	CASSPPPGGRETQYF
TRBV2	TRBJ2-1	NA	few	TGTGCCGGGGCGAGGGACGGATCCTACAATGAGCAGTTCTTC	CAGARDGSYNEQFF
TRBV9	TRBJ2-4	TRBD1	NA	TGTGCCAGCAGCGTTGGAGGGACAGGGCAAAACATTCAGTACTTC	CASSVGGTGQNIQYF
TRBV18	TRBJ1-2	NA	NA	TGTGCCAGCTCACCATTAGTGCAGGCCCATGGCTACACCTTC	CASSPLVQAHGYTF
TRBV5-6	TRBJ1-5	TRBD1	NA	TGTGCCAGCAGCACAACGGGACAGTGGAATCAGCCCCAGCATTTT	CASSTTGQWNQPQHF
TRBV2	TRBJ2-3	TRBD1	few	TGTGCCAGCAACCGCCGGGACAGGGGGACAGATACGCAGTATTTT	CASNRRDRGTDTQYF
TRBV7-2	TRBJ1-5	NA	NA	TGTGCCAGCAGGCGGACCCTCAATCAGCCCCAGCATTTT	CASRRTLNQPQHF
TRBV3-1/TRBV3-2	TRBJ2-5	NA	NA	TGTGCCAGCAGCCAAGTGGGGGCAGAAGAGACCCAGTACTTC	CASSQVGAEETQYF
TRBV11-3	TRBJ2-5	TRBD2	NA	TGTGCCTGCGGCCGTCAGCGGGAGCCCGGGGAGACCCAGTACTTC	CACGRQREPGETQYF
TRBV27	TRBJ2-1	NA	NA	TGTGCCAGCAGTTTAAGGGGCCTGAGCTCCTACAATGAGCAGTTCTTC	CASSLRGLSSYNEQFF
TRBV28	TRBJ1-1	NA	NA	TGTGCCAGCAGCTCAGTAGAGGGGCGGAGGAACACTGAAGCTTTCTTT	CASSSVEGRRNTEAFF
TRBV25-1	TRBJ2-1	TRBD1	NA	TGTGCCAGCAAGGGGACAGGGAACTCCTACAATGAGCAGTTCTTC	CASKGTGNSYNEQFF
TRBV5-5	TRBJ2-3	TRBD2	NA	TGTGCCAGCAGCACCTTAGCGGGATCTAGCACAGATACGCAGTATTTT	CASSTLAGSSTDTQYF